This T cell receptor beta chain was captured by sequencing in a study of shared clonotypes between healthy human individuals. On this clone: The antigen is unknown.

General study points: With a handful of donors compared, 4.5% to 6.5% of naive CD4 clonotypes were shared. Naive subsets typically showed greater estimated richness than memory subsets. The generation probabilities recorded for non-shared clonotypes fell below those of clonotypes shared by all four donors.

V gave up 4 bases and J gave up 0 bases, with 24 bases separating them. Per the germline V gene, CDR1 is SEHNR and CDR2 is FQNEAQ (reference sequence). The CDR3 runs 19 residues. Using immunoSEQ multiplex PCR, the repertoire was profiled, and TCRdb retains in-frame clones only, with some absent. This sample yields 2 million or so clones, of which 85% to 95% are seen a single time; 0.13% belongs to the top ten. V usage is TRBV7-9 and J usage is TRBJ1-1, with no clear D. Specimen: naive CD4+ T cells sorted from blood. Regarding subset: CD45RA+ positively selected. This TCR derives from a man aged 18 to 29 in good health. The CDR3, as DNA: TGTGCCAGCAGCTCACTACGATACGCCAAGGGAGGGTTGAACACTGAAGCTTTCTTT. Translating gives CASSSLRYAKGGLNTEAFF.